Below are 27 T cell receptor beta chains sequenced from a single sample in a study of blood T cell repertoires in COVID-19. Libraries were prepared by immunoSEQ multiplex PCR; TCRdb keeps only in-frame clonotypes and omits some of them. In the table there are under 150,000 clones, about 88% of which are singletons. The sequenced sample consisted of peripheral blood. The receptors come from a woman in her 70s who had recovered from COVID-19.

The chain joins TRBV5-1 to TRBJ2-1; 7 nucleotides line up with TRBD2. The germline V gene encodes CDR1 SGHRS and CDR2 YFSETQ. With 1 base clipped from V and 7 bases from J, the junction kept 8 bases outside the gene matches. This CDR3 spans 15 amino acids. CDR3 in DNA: TGCGCCAGCAGCTTGAAGAGCGGGGCCCGGAATGAGCAGTTCTTC. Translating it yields CASSLKSGARNEQFF. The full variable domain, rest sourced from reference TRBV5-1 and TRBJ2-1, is KAGVTQTPRYLIKTRGQQVTLSCSPISGHRSVSWYQQTPGQGLQFLFEYFSETQRNKGNFPGRFSGRQFSNSRSEMNVSTLELGDSALYLCASSLKSGARNEQFFGPGTRLTVL.

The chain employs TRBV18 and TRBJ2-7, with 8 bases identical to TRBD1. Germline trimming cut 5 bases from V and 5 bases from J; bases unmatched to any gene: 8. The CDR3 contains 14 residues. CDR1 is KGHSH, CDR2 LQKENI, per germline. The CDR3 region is CASSAGGEPHEQYF. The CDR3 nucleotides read TGTGCCAGCTCAGCAGGGGGCGAGCCCCACGAGCAGTACTTC.

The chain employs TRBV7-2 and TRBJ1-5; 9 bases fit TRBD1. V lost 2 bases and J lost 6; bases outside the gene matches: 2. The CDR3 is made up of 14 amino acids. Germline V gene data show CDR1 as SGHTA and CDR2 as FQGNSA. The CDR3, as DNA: TGTGCCAGCAGCTTAAGGGGACAGGGTCAGCCCCAGCATTTT. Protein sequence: CASSLRGQGQPQHF.

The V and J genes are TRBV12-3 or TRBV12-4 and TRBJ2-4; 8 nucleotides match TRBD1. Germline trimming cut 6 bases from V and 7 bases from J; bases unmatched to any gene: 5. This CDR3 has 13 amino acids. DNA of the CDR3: TGTGCCAGCAGACGTAGACAGGGGAACATTCAGTACTTC. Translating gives CASRRRQGNIQYF.

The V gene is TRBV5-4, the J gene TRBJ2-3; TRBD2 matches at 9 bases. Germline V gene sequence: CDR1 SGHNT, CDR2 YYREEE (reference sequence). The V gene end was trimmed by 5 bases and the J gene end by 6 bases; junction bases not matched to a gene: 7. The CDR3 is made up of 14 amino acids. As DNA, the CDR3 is TGTGCCAGCAGAACGCCTAGCGGGGAGGATACGCAGTATTTT. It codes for CASRTPSGEDTQYF.

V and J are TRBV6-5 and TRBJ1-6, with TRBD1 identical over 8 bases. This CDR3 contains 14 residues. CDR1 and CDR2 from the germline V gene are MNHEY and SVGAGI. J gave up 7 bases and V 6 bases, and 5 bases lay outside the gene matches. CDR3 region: CASRPTGENSPLHF. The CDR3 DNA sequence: TGTGCCAGCAGGCCGACAGGGGAGAATTCACCCCTCCACTTT.

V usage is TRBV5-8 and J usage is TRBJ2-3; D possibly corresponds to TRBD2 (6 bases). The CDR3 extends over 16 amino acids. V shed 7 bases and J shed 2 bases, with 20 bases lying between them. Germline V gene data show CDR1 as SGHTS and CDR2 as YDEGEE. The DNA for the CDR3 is TGTGCCAGCCCCTCCCTGCCGGGCGGGGACACAGATACGCAGTATTTT. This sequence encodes CASPSLPGGDTDTQYF.

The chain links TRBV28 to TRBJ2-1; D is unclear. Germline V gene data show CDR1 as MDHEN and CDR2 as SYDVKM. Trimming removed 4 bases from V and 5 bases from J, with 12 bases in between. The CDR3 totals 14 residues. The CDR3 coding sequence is TGTGCCAGCAGTTCCCTGGGCCGAGACAATGAGCAGTTCTTC. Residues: CASSSLGRDNEQFF.

The CDR3 DNA sequence: TGTGCCAGCAGTCCCACCGGGACAGGGGTTTCACCCCTCCACTTT. Translation gives CASSPTGTGVSPLHF. This chain connects TRBV28 to TRBJ1-6, with TRBD1 matching 10 bases. Trimming removed 5 bases from V and 9 bases from J; junction bases left unmatched: 7. In germline, CDR1 is MDHEN, CDR2 SYDVKM. This CDR3 is built from 15 residues.

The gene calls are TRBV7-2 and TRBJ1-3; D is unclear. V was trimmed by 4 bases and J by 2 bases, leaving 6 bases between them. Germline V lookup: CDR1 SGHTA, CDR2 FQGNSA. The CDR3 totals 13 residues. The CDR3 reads CASSSSPGNTIYF. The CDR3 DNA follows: TGTGCCAGCAGCTCGTCCCCTGGAAACACCATATATTTT.

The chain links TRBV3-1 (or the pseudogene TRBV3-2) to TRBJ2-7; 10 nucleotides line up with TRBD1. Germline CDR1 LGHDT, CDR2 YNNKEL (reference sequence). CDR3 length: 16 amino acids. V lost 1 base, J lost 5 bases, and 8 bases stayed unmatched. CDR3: CASSQGRRTGGDEQYF. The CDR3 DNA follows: TGTGCCAGCAGCCAAGGGCGTCGGACAGGGGGAGACGAGCAGTACTTC.

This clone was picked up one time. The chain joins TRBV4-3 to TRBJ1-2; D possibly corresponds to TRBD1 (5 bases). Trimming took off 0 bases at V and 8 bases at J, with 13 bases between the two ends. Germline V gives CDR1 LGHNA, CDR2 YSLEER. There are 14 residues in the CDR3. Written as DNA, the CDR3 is TGCGCCAGCAGCCAAGACGGGGGTCCAGGGGGCTACACCTTC. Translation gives CASSQDGGPGGYTF.

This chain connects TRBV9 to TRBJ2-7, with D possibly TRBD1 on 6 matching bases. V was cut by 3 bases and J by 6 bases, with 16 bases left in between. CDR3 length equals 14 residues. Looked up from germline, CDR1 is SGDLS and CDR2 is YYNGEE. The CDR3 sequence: CASSGDRLDGEQYF. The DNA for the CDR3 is TGTGCCAGCAGCGGAGACAGGTTAGACGGCGAGCAGTACTTC.

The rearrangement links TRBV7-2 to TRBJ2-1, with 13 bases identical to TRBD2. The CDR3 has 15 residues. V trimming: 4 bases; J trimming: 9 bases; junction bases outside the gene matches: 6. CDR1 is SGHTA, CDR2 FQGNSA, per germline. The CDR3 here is CASSSGLAGVGEQFF. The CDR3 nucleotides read TGTGCCAGCAGCTCAGGACTAGCGGGAGTAGGTGAGCAGTTCTTC.

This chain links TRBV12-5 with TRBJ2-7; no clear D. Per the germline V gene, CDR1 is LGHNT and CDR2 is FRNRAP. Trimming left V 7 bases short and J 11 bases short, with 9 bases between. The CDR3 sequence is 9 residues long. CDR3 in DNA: TGTGCTAGTGTGCGGAGTGAGTACTTC. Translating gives CASVRSEYF.

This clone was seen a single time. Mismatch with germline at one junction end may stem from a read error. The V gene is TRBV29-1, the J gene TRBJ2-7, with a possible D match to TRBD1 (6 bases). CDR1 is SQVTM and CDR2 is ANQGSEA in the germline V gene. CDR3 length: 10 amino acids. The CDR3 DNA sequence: TGCAGCGTTGAAGAGGGGGCCCTTCACTTC. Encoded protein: CSVEEGALHF.

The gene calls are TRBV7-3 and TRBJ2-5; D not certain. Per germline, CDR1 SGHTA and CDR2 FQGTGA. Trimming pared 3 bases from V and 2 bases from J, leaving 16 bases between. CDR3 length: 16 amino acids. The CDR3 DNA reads TGTGCCAGCAGCTTCTTAACCGTCACAGTACAAGAGACCCAGTACTTC. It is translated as CASSFLTVTVQETQYF. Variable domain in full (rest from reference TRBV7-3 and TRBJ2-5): GAGVSQTPSNKVTEKGKYVELRCDPISGHTALYWYRQSLGQGPEFLIYFQGTGAADDSGLPNDRFFAVRPEGSVSTLKIQRTERGDSAVYLCASSFLTVTVQETQYFGPGTRLLVL.

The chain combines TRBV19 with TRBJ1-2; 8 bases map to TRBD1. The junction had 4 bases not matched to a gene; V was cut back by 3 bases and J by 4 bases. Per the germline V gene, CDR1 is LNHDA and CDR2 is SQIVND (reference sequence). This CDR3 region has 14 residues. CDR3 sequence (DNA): TGTGCCAGTAGTATCAGGGGGCGCGGCTATGGCTACACCTTC. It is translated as CASSIRGRGYGYTF.

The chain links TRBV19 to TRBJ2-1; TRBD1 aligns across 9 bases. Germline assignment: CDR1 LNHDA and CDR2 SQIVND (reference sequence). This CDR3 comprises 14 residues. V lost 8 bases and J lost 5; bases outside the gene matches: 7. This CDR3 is CASRPGTGHNEQFF. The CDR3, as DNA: TGTGCCAGTCGTCCGGGGACAGGGCACAATGAGCAGTTCTTC.

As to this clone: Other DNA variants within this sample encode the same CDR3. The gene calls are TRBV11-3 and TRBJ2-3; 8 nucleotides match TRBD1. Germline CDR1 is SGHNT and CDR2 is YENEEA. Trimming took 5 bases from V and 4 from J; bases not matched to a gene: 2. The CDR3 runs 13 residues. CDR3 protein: CASSLQGADTQYF. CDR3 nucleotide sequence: TGTGCCAGCAGCCTACAGGGGGCAGATACGCAGTATTTT.

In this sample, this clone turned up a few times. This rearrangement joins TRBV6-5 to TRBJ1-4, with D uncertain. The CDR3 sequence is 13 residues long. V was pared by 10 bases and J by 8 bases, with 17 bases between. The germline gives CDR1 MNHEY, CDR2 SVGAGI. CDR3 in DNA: TGTGCCACCGGAGGTGGGGTGGCCGAAAAACTGTTTTTT. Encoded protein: CATGGGVAEKLFF.

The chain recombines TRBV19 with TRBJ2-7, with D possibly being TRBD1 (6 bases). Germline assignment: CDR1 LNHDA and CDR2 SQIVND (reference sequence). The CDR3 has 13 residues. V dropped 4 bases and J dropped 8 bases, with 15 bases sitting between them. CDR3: CASSRGNRVKQYF. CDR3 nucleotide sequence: TGTGCCAGTAGTAGGGGGAACAGGGTCAAGCAGTACTTC.

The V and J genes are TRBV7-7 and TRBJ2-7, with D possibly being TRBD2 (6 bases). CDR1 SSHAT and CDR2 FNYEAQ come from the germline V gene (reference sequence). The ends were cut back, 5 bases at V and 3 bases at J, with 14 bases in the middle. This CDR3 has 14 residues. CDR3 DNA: TGTGCCAGCAGCCGGGGGACGGGCGACTACGAGCAGTACTTC. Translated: CASSRGTGDYEQYF.

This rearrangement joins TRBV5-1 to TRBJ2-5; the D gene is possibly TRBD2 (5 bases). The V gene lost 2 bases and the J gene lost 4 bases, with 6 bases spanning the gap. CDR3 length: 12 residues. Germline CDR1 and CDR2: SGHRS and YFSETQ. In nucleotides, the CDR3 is TGCGCCAGCAGCTTTGGAGGAGAGACCCAGTACTTC. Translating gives CASSFGGETQYF.

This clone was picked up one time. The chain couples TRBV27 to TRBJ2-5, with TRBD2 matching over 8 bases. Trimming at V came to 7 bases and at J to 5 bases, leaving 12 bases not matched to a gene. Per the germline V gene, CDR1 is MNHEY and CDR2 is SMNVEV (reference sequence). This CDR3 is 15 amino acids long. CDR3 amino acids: CASTSRGTSGETQYF. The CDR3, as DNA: TGTGCCAGCACCTCCCGGGGGACTAGTGGTGAGACCCAGTACTTC.

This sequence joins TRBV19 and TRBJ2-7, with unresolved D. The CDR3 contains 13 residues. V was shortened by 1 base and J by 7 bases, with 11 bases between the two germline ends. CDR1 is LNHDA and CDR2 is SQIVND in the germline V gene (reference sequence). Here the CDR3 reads CASSIGSRREQYF. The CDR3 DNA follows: TGTGCCAGTAGTATAGGGTCCCGCCGGGAGCAGTACTTC.

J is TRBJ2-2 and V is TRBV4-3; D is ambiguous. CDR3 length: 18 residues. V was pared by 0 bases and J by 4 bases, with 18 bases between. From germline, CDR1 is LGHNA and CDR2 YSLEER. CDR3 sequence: CASSQEQWLPAGTGELFF. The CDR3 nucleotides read TGCGCCAGCAGCCAAGAACAGTGGCTCCCAGCAGGCACCGGGGAGCTGTTTTTT.